This T cell receptor (beta chain) was identified during a study of cytomegalovirus exposure and HLA in healthy donors (dated by TCRdb to 2016 to 2017). For the wider study: An earlier analysis of roughly 500 of the donors reported more than 250 Gb of sequence data and roughly 110 million unique TCR beta sequences from some 180 million T cells. An earlier analysis of around 640 of the donors used high-throughput TCR beta sequencing to judge whether each TCR beta V gene segment behaved as functional or pseudogenic. The number of typed donors differed by locus: roughly 620-640 for A, B, C, DRB1 and DQB1; 522 for DQA1; around 580 for DPA1; and 400 to 480 for DPB1. An early release covering roughly 640 HLA-typed donors comprised roughly 300 gigabases of sequencing data and approximately 85 million unique TCR sequences. In addition to the first cohort of roughly 700 subjects, a separate validation cohort of around 110 different subjects was used. Rather than using new phenotypic data, the later analysis identified candidate immune exposures from TCR beta sequences and from how often those sequences occurred across donors. The study profiled the T cell repertoires of about 720 subjects by immunosequencing and related them to cytomegalovirus serostatus. Across 398 genotyped donors of the cohort, an average of approximately 220,000 unique TCR beta nucleotide sequences per donor were sequenced, and 15% to 20% of those sequences were non-productive. Genome-wide SNP genotypes for about three fifths of the 666 donors were used in a later genetic analysis, which treated that subset as a discovery cohort. Alongside the repertoire data, information on donor age, sex, ethnicity and CMV serostatus was compiled. A later analysis re-examined previously published TCR beta repertoires from over 500 donors and added high-resolution HLA genotyping to investigate patterns of TCR occurrence. To predict cytomegalovirus infection status, the study combined high-throughput TCR immunosequencing, statistical association of individual TCRs with disease status, and machine learning. The aim of the study was to test whether cataloging public T cell receptors could identify signatures of past pathogen exposure. All discovery cohort repertoires had been generated on a single sequencing platform. The genetic ancestry cluster associated with self-reported Caucasian donors included roughly 84% of the roughly 360 genotyped donors. Roughly five DR-DQ haplotypes were handled as single units for association and clustering because linkage in the cohort was strong. HLA typing included class I and class II loci at four-digit resolution. Study-level results and caveats: CMV serostatus was the only immune exposure information available for the cohort. The classifier was reported to diagnose cytomegalovirus status with high specificity and sensitivity in both the original and validation cohorts. In a later analysis, several top co-occurrence clusters were reported to appear linked to parvovirus B19, influenza, CMV and Epstein-Barr virus. In an earlier analysis of approximately 590 of the donors, most TCR beta V segments appeared in productive rearrangements about 87% or about 30% of the time, broadly matching IMGT annotations. Because HLA typing was unavailable for some donors at each locus, only the typed subset was used in association tests. In a later analysis, TCR association rates were found to vary across HLA loci, with the most associated TCRs seen for DRB1 alleles and the fewest for HLA-C alleles. Most TCR sequences were observed very rarely across donors, whereas some public TCRs were present in many individuals. A later analysis found that most CMV-associated TCR beta chains appeared HLA-restricted, with HLA associations seemingly driven largely by CMV exposure. In vitro tests confirmed that a few of the cytomegalovirus-associated TCR beta chains recognize cytomegalovirus antigens. According to the authors, the approach could potentially be generalized to other disease states and immunological phenotypes. A further reported finding was that TCR beta sequences accurately predicted the HLA-A and HLA-B alleles for most subjects in the first cohort. In a later analysis, about 16,000 TCR beta sequences were associated with specific HLA alleles at a false discovery rate of 0.05. The study gave a list of about 160 TCR beta chains associated with cytomegalovirus. Correlated functional status among segregating V segments might reflect linkage disequilibrium, but an unknown experimental factor could not be ruled out. Sequencing depth was assumed to be roughly uniform across donors in the presence/absence analyses, though that assumption may not hold. Compared with equally common non-associated chains, HLA-associated TCR beta chains in a later analysis were more clonally expanded and had lower generation probabilities. Assigning TCR associations to individual alleles was difficult when HLA alleles, especially DR and DQ, strongly co-occurred. An association between a missense DCLRE1C variant and V-gene and J-gene trimming of TCR beta chains was found in a later genetic analysis and replicated in an independent cohort. The cohort was sequenced for TCR beta chains only, and without alpha or paired-chain data the features that could be detected were limited. A cluster of highly shared sequence variants was judged likely to be a technical artifact of the sequencing pipeline. Compared with the 666-donor mean, donors in an Asian-associated ancestry cluster had fewer N-insertions in productive TCRs, according to a later genetic analysis. The 87-base-pair reads could not distinguish some IMGT-functional V segments, including TRBV6-2 and TRBV6-3, so those segments were excluded. The earlier analysis of about 600 of the donors excluded fewer than 20 rarely observed V segments, including chromosome 9 orphons, because counts were too low.

The cohort consisted of 666 healthy bone marrow donors. At the time of sampling, all cohort members were nominally healthy, though unrecorded immune exposures were likely present. The donor was CMV seronegative and was included in the group of a few hundred seronegative cohort members. A peripheral blood sample was provided by each donor, and peripheral blood mononuclear cells were used for TCR beta sequencing. Genomic DNA was extracted from the blood cell samples with the Qiagen DNeasy Blood Extraction Kit. Libraries were built with the immunoSEQ multiplex PCR assay. The multiplex PCR relied on a mix of 60 forward primers for TCR Vbeta segments and 13 reverse primers for TCR Jbeta segments. The CDR3 region of rearranged TCR beta genes was amplified from genomic DNA with a multiplex PCR assay. The amplified TCR beta libraries were sequenced on the Illumina HiSeq System as 87-base-pair reads. Under the source paper's analysis protocol: A later analysis counted some 74 million unique TCR beta chains across the 650 to 800 repertoires, and 9.5 million to 11 million of these chains were shared by at least two donors. Raw reads were error-corrected and collapsed into unique sequences with a nearest-neighbor algorithm that merged closely related sequences to remove PCR and sequencing errors. V, D and J gene segments were assigned by aligning CDR3 sequences to IMGT reference sequences. For a sequence to be retained, a match of at least six nucleotides was required to both a V gene segment and a J gene segment. Rearrangements were classified as productive when the CDR3 lacked stop codons and remained in frame with V and J, and all other rearrangements were classified as non-productive. CDR3 was defined according to IMGT convention as the region running from the second conserved V-encoded cysteine to the conserved J-encoded phenylalanine. Sequences without an unambiguous match to a single V gene segment were excluded from the earlier analysis of 450 to 650 of the donors. An earlier analysis of some 500 of the donors classified V segments as functional when productive rearrangements were above 56.7% and as segregating when the standard deviation between donors was above 5%. To diagnose cytomegalovirus status from the catalog of TCR beta chain sequences, a statistical classification framework was built. A later analysis assigned V and J genes by comparing TCR nucleotide sequences with IMGT/GENE-DB human TR gene sequences. A later analysis assigned CDR3 sequences and most-parsimonious VDJ recombination scenarios with the TCRdist pipeline. In a later analysis, each TCR beta chain was defined by its CDR3 amino acid sequence together with its V-gene family, and reads without a unique V-gene family were excluded. In a later analysis, several hundred highly shared, low-generation-probability nucleotide sequences were removed to address suspected cross-contamination and a sequencing artifact. In a later analysis, a clonal expansion index for each public chain was calculated from normalized within-repertoire ranks of inferred template counts. In a later analysis, generation probabilities were computed using a VDJ recombination model fitted to out-of-frame rearrangements, and the results were checked against IGoR. In a later analysis, TCR-TCR, TCR-HLA and TCR-CMV co-occurrence was scored with hypergeometric tests, and a repertoire-size bias correction was applied to TCR pairs. False discovery rates were estimated in a later analysis by permuting HLA or CMV assignments 20 times. A later analysis grouped co-occurring TCRs with DBSCAN, adding TCRdist sequence similarity when clustering within HLA-allele-positive subsets. Co-occurrence clustering excluded repertoires with fewer than 30,000 or more than 120,000 public chains, plus five with anomalous nucleotide sharing. TCRdb took this table from immuneACCESS and kept in-frame rearrangements with V and J called. Such tables lack part of the clones; where checked against another copy, unresolved V genes explain under half of the gap, and the rest is unexplained. From that table come the V and J calls and clone size; the DNA was used to work out D and trimming. The table for this sample lists 120,000 to 150,000 clones; about 70% of them were counted only once. The ten largest clones represent around 1.7% of the sample.

V gives up 0 bases and J gives up 6 bases, and the segment between their germline ends measures 8 bases. For CDR1 and CDR2, the germline V gene lists MNHEY and SVGAGI. The CDR3 sequence holds 13 residues, the cysteine and phenylalanine included. The sequence is cut down to CDR3 DNA, 39 bases in frame from base 1. This clone has a handful of counts. The antigen this receptor binds is unknown. No per-base quality is available; no much larger clone lies one base away. Sequenced: PBMCs. This TCR was recovered from a woman aged 40 to 55 in good health and CMV-seronegative. This chain joins TRBV6-5 to TRBJ1-2; TRBD1 is a weak D gene call, 5 bases matching. The DNA reads as follows: TGTGCCAGCAGTTACTCAGGGGATAATGGCTACACCTTC. Translated, this gives CASSYSGDNGYTF.